This entry lists 21 T cell receptor beta chains sequenced from one sample in a study of blood T cell repertoires in COVID-19. The protocol was immunoSEQ multiplex PCR, while the TCRdb copy is restricted to in-frame clones and leaves out a portion. The table records approximately 250,000 clones, more than 75% of them present only once. Input material: peripheral blood. Receptor source: a woman older than 75 with COVID-19, enrolled during active disease.

This chain joins TRBV2 and TRBJ2-5, with D possibly being TRBD2 (6 bases). This CDR3 has 14 residues. Trimming removed 6 bases from V and 1 base from J, with 12 bases in between. The germline V gene has CDR1 SNHLY and CDR2 FYNNEI. The chain's CDR3 is CASRLAWSQETQYF. The CDR3, as DNA: TGTGCCAGCAGGCTAGCGTGGTCCCAAGAGACCCAGTACTTC.

The CDR3 sequence: CASSLDSIAGYEQFF. In DNA form, the CDR3 reads TGTGCCAGCAGCTTGGACTCAATAGCGGGCTATGAGCAGTTCTTC. The chain combines TRBV7-2 with TRBJ2-1, with 7 bases fitting TRBD2. The CDR3 covers 15 residues. V gave up 3 bases and J gave up 8 bases; unmatched junction bases: 10. The germline V gene encodes CDR1 SGHTA and CDR2 FQGNSA.

The chain uses TRBV9 and TRBJ2-1, with 7 positions matching TRBD2. Germline V gene data show CDR1 as SGDLS and CDR2 as YYNGEE. The CDR3 runs to 14 residues. After removal of 4 bases from V and 9 bases from J, the junction contained 10 bases not matched to a gene. CDR3 nucleotides: TGTGCCAGCAGCTTGAGCGGGGATTTAGGTGAGCAGTTCTTC. Translating gives CASSLSGDLGEQFF.

This rearrangement joins TRBV7-9 to TRBJ1-1; possible D gene TRBD1, 6 bases. Trimming took off 5 bases at V and 0 bases at J, with 13 bases between the two ends. CDR1 and CDR2 (germline): SEHNR, FQNEAQ (reference sequence). The CDR3 covers 15 residues. In nucleotides, the CDR3 is TGTGCCAGCAGCCCGCGCGGACAGCTGAACACTGAAGCTTTCTTT. Translating it yields CASSPRGQLNTEAFF.

The CDR3 bases are TGTGCCAGCAGCTCCGGACTAGCGGGGAACAATGAGCAGTTCTTC. Its translation: CASSSGLAGNNEQFF. The chain joins TRBV7-7 to TRBJ2-1; 12 nucleotides match TRBD2. V dropped 4 bases and J dropped 5; count of bases not matched to a gene: 3. Germline CDR1 SSHAT, CDR2 FNYEAQ (reference sequence). This CDR3 is built from 15 residues.

This clone has a handful of counts. V is TRBV23-1 and J is TRBJ1-2; D is unclear. TRBV23-1 belongs to the ORF category, with a function that is uncertain. The CDR3 contains 13 residues. V was shortened by 1 base and J by 4 bases, with 7 bases between the two germline ends. DNA for the CDR3: TGCGCCAGCAGTCAATTGGGCAGCTATGGCTACACCTTC. It is translated as CASSQLGSYGYTF.

The V call is TRBV5-8, the J call TRBJ1-4, with 9 bases aligning to TRBD1. This CDR3 has 15 residues. V lost 4 bases to trimming and J lost 7 bases; unmatched junction nucleotides: 8. CDR1 and CDR2 from the germline V gene are SGHTS and YDEGEE. As DNA, the CDR3 is TGTGCCAGCAGCAGTGGACAGGGGAAAGGTGAAAAACTGTTTTTT. It encodes CASSSGQGKGEKLFF.

The rearrangement joins TRBV3-1 (or the pseudogene TRBV3-2) to TRBJ1-5; possible D gene TRBD1, 5 bases. The ends were cut back, 1 base at V and 11 bases at J, with 15 bases in the middle. The CDR3 sequence is 14 residues long. The germline V gene encodes CDR1 LGHDT and CDR2 YNNKEL (reference sequence). DNA of the CDR3: TGTGCCAGCAGCCAAGGGCAGGGTACTCGGGCCCAGCATTTT. Translation gives CASSQGQGTRAQHF.

J is TRBJ1-6 and V is TRBV9, with 10 positions matching TRBD1. The V gene end was trimmed by 4 bases and the J gene end by 9 bases; junction bases not matched to a gene: 10. From germline, CDR1 is SGDLS and CDR2 YYNGEE. The CDR3 consists of 16 residues. CDR3 DNA: TGTGCCAGCAGCTCGACGGACAGGGGGGTTTTTTCACCCCTCCACTTT. Its translation: CASSSTDRGVFSPLHF. The full variable domain, completed using reference TRBV9 and TRBJ1-6, is DSGVTQTPKHLITATGQRVTLRCSPRSGDLSVYWYQQSLDQGLQFLIQYYNGEERAKGNILERFSAQQFPDLHSELNLSSLELGDSALYFCASSSTDRGVFSPLHFGNGTRLTVT.

The chain uses TRBV28 and TRBJ1-1; D is perhaps TRBD1 (6 bases). This CDR3 region has 15 residues. CDR1 and CDR2 from the germline V gene are MDHEN and SYDVKM. Trimming took off 8 bases at V and 1 base at J, with 17 bases between the two ends. As DNA, the CDR3 is TGTGCCAGCCAAGGGCAGGGGCCGGGGAACACTGAAGCTTTCTTT. Amino acids: CASQGQGPGNTEAFF.

The chain links TRBV5-1 to TRBJ1-4, with TRBD1 as a possible D gene (5 bases). Trimming removed 0 bases from V and 8 bases from J, with 17 bases in between. Germline loops: CDR1 SGHRS, CDR2 YFSETQ. The CDR3 length is 16 residues. CDR3 protein: CASSLAGSGVREKLFF. The CDR3 nucleotides read TGCGCCAGCAGCTTGGCCGGGTCGGGGGTTCGGGAAAAACTGTTTTTT.

The rearrangement uses TRBV7-2 and TRBJ1-6; D not resolved. CDR1 is SGHTA and CDR2 is FQGNSA in the germline V gene. Trimming left V 5 bases short and J 10 bases short, with 9 bases between. CDR3 length: 12 residues. As DNA, the CDR3 is TGTGCCAGCAGCCCTAGCGGGTCACCCCTCCACTTT. Its translation: CASSPSGSPLHF.

The rearrangement uses TRBV19 and TRBJ1-2, with D unclear. CDR3 length: 15 amino acids. The V and J ends lost 0 bases and 2 bases respectively, with 10 bases between them. CDR1 and CDR2 (germline): LNHDA, SQIVND (reference sequence). CDR3 region: CASSIESAGNYGYTF. The CDR3 DNA reads TGTGCCAGTAGTATAGAATCGGCAGGAAACTATGGCTACACCTTC. The full variable domain, rest sourced from reference TRBV19 and TRBJ1-2, is DGGITQSPKYLFRKEGQNVTLSCEQNLNHDAMYWYRQDPGQGLRLIYYSQIVNDFQKGDIAEGYSVSREKKESFPLTVTSAQKNPTAFYLCASSIESAGNYGYTFGSGTRLTVV.

The chain joins TRBV5-4 to TRBJ2-1; 15 nucleotides align to TRBD2. Germline-derived CDR1 and CDR2 are SGHNT and YYREEE (reference sequence). This CDR3 has 16 amino acids. Trimming cost V 3 bases and J 5 bases; bases outside gene matches: 3. CDR3: CASSSGLAGGHNEQFF. The CDR3 coding sequence is TGTGCCAGCAGCTCGGGACTAGCGGGGGGCCACAATGAGCAGTTCTTC.

On this clone: This sample also contains other DNA sequences that code for the same CDR3. The chain combines TRBV28 with TRBJ1-4; D gene ambiguous. CDR3 length equals 11 residues. Germline assignment: CDR1 MDHEN and CDR2 SYDVKM. Trimming removed 3 bases at V and 7 bases at J, with 3 bases between. CDR3: CASSLSEKLFF. CDR3 DNA: TGTGCCAGCAGTTTGAGTGAAAAACTGTTTTTT.

About this clone itself: The sample contains more than one DNA sequence encoding this CDR3. The chain joins TRBV5-1 to TRBJ2-2; tentative D call: TRBD1 (6 bases). In germline, CDR1 is SGHRS, CDR2 YFSETQ. Trimming stripped 4 bases from V and 2 bases from J, with 9 bases between. The CDR3 is 14 residues long. CDR3 loop: CASSPGQNTGELFF. The CDR3 DNA sequence: TGCGCCAGCAGCCCGGGACAAAACACCGGGGAGCTGTTTTTT.

This chain links TRBV10-1 with TRBJ1-5; 8 nucleotides agree with TRBD1. The CDR3 spans 16 residues. Germline assignment: CDR1 WNHNN and CDR2 SYGVQD (reference sequence). Losses at the gene ends were 2 bases for V and 7 bases for J; bases not matched to a gene: 10. CDR3 protein: CASSETTPGGRQPQHF. Here the CDR3 DNA reads TGCGCCAGCAGTGAGACAACTCCAGGGGGCAGGCAGCCCCAGCATTTT.

The chain is built from TRBV5-1 and TRBJ2-2; 10 bases map to TRBD1. The CDR3 sequence is 17 residues long. After removal of 2 bases from V and 4 bases from J, the junction contained 8 bases not matched to a gene. Germline V lookup: CDR1 SGHRS, CDR2 YFSETQ. DNA of the CDR3: TGCGCCAGCAGCTTCTACGAAGGGACAGGGGCCACCGGGGAGCTGTTTTTT. Amino acids: CASSFYEGTGATGELFF.

The chain uses TRBV11-2 and TRBJ2-1; D is ambiguous. Germline V gives CDR1 SGHAT, CDR2 FQNNGV. Between the trimmed V and J ends, which lost 2 bases and 11 bases, there was a span of 13 bases. The CDR3 totals 13 residues. CDR3 nucleotide sequence: TGTGCCAGCAGCTTATTCCAGGTAAATAAGCAGTTCTTC. Its translation: CASSLFQVNKQFF.

The chain carries TRBV4-1 and TRBJ2-1, with 11 bases fitting TRBD1. The ends lost 0 bases at V and 10 bases at J; junction bases unmatched: 8. This CDR3 is 16 amino acids long. Germline V gene lookup returns CDR1 MGHRA and CDR2 YSYEKL. CDR3 coding DNA: TGCGCCAGCAGCCAAGATTTCGGACAGGGGGCTAGAGAGCAGTTCTTC. Amino acids: CASSQDFGQGAREQFF.

The V and J genes are TRBV28 and TRBJ1-6; D may be TRBD1 (5 bases). Trimming stripped 7 bases from V and 3 bases from J, with 16 bases between. The germline CDR1 and CDR2 sequences are MDHEN and SYDVKM. The length of the CDR3 is 16 residues. The CDR3 sequence: CASTVGGGNYNSPLHF. CDR3 in DNA: TGTGCCAGCACCGTGGGGGGAGGTAACTATAATTCACCCCTCCACTTT.